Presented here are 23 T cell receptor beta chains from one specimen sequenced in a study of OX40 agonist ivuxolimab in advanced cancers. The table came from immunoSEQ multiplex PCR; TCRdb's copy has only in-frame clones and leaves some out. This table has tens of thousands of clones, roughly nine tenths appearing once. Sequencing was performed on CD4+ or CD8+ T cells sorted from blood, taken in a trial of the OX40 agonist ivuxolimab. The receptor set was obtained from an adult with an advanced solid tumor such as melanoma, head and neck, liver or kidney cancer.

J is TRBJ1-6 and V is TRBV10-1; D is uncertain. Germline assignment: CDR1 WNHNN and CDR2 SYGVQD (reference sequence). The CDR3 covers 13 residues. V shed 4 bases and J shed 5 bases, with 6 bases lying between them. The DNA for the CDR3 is TGCGCCAGCAGTGCCGACCATAATTCACCCCTCCACTTT. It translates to CASSADHNSPLHF.

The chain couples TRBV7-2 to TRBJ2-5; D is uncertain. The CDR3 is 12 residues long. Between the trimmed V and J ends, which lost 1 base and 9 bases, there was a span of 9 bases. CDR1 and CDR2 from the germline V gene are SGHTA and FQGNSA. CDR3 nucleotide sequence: TGTGCCAGCAGCTTAGTGGTAGGATCCCAGTACTTC. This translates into CASSLVVGSQYF.

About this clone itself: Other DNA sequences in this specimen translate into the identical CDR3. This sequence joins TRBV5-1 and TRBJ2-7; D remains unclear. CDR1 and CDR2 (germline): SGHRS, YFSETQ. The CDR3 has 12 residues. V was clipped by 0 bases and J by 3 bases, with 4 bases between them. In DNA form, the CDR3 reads TGCGCCAGCAGCTTGGAAAGCTACGAGCAGTACTTC. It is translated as CASSLESYEQYF.

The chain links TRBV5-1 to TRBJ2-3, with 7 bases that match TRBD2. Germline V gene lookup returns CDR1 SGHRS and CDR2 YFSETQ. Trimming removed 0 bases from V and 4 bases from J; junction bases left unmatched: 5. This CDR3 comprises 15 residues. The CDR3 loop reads CASSLGRERADTQYF. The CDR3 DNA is TGCGCCAGCAGCTTGGGGCGGGAGAGGGCAGATACGCAGTATTTT.

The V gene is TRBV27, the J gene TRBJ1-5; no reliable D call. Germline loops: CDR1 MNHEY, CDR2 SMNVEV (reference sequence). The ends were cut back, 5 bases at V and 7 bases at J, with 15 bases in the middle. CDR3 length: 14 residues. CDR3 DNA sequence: TGTGCCAGCAGTACACGTCACTTTGGACAGCCCCAGCATTTT. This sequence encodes CASSTRHFGQPQHF.

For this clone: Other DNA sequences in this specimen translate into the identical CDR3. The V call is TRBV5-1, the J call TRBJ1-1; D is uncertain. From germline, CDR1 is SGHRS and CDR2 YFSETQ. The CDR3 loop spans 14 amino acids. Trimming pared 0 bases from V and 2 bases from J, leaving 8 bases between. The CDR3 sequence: CASSLEGGNTEAFF. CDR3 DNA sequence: TGCGCCAGCAGCTTGGAGGGTGGCAACACTGAAGCTTTCTTT. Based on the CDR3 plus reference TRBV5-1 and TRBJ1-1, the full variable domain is KAGVTQTPRYLIKTRGQQVTLSCSPISGHRSVSWYQQTPGQGLQFLFEYFSETQRNKGNFPGRFSGRQFSNSRSEMNVSTLELGDSALYLCASSLEGGNTEAFFGQGTRLTVV.

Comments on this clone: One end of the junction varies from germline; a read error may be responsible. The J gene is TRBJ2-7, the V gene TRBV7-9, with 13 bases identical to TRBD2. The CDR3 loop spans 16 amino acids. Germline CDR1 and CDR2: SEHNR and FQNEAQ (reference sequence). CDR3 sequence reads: CASSFTGQRTSGSPTF. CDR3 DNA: TGTGCCAGCAGCTTTACGGGTCAACGGACTAGCGGGAGTCCAACATTC.

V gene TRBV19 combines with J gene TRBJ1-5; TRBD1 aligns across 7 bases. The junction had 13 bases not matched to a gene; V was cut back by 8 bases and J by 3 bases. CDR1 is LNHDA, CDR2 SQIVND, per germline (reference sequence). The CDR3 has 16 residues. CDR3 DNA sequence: TGTGCCAGTTCGGAGAGGAGACAGGGATTCAATCAGCCCCAGCATTTT. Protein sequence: CASSERRQGFNQPQHF.

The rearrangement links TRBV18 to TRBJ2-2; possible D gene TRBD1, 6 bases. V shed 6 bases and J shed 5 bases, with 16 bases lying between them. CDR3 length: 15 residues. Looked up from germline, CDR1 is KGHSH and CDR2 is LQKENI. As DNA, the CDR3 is TGTGCCAGCTCGCGCGGACAGCCTCAAACCGGGGAGCTGTTTTTT. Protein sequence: CASSRGQPQTGELFF.

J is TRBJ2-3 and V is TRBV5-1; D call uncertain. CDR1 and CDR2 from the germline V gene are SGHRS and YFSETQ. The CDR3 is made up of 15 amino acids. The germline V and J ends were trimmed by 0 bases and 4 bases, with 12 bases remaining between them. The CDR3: CASSLGLPGADTQYF. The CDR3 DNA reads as TGCGCCAGCAGCTTGGGGCTCCCCGGTGCAGATACGCAGTATTTT.

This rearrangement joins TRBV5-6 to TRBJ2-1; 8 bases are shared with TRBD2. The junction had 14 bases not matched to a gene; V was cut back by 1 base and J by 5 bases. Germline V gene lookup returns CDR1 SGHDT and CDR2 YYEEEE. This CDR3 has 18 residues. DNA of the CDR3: TGTGCCAGCAGCTTGAGAAGCTTAGCGGGACGAAACAACAATGAGCAGTTCTTC. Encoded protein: CASSLRSLAGRNNNEQFF.

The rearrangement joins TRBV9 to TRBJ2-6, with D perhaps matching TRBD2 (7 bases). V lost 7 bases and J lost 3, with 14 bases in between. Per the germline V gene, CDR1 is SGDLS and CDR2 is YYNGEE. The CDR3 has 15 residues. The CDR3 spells CASGEGEGGANVLTF. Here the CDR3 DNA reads TGTGCCAGCGGGGAGGGGGAAGGTGGGGCCAACGTCCTGACTTTC.

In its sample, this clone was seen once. In DNA, the CDR3 is TGTGCCAGCAGTGGGGGCACCAGCTACTCTGGAAACACCATATATTTT. Translating it yields CASSGGTSYSGNTIYF. This rearrangement joins TRBV2 to TRBJ1-3; weak D call: TRBD1 (5 bases). This CDR3 region has 16 residues. Germline values: CDR1 SNHLY, CDR2 FYNNEI. Between the trimmed V and J ends, which lost 4 bases and 0 bases, there was a span of 13 bases.

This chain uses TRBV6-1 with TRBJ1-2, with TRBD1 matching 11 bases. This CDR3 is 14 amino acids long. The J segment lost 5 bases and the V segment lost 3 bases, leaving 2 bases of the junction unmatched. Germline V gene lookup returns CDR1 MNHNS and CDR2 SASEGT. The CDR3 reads CASSEDRGLYGYTF. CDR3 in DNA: TGTGCCAGCAGTGAGGACAGGGGGCTTTATGGCTACACCTTC.

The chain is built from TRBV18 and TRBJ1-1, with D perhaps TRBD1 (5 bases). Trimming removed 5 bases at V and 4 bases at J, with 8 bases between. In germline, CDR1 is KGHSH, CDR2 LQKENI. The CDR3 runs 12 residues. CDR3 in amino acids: CASSKGSTEAFF. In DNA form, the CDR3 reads TGTGCCAGCTCAAAGGGGAGCACTGAAGCTTTCTTT. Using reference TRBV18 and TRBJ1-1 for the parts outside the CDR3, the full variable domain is NAGVMQNPRHLVRRRGQEARLRCSPMKGHSHVYWYRQLPEEGLKFMVYLQKENIIDESGMPKERFSAEFPKEGPSILRIQQVVRGDSAAYFCASSKGSTEAFFGQGTRLTVV.

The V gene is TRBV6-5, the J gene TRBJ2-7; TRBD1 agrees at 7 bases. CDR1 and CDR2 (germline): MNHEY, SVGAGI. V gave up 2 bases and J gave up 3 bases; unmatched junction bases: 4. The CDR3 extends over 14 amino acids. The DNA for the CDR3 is TGTGCCAGCAGTTACCGGGGACAGCACTACGAGCAGTACTTC. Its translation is CASSYRGQHYEQYF.

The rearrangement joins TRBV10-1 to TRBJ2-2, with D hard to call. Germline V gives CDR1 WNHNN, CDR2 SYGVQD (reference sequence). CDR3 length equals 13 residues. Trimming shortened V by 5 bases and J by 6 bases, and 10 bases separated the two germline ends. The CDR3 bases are TGCGCCAGCAGTAGAGCCCTCGCCGGGGAGCTGTTTTTT. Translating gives CASSRALAGELFF.

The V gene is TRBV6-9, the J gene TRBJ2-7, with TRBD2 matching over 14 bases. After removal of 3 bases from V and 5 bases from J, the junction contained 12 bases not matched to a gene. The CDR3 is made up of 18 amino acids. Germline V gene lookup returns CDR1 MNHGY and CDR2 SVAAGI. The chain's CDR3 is CASSYGGGLAGVGDEQYF. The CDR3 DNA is TGTGCCAGCAGTTACGGGGGGGGACTAGCGGGAGTTGGGGACGAGCAGTACTTC.

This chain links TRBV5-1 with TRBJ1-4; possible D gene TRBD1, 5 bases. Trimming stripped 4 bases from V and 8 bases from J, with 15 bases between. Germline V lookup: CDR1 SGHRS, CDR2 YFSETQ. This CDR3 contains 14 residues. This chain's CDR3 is CASSPGNEGEKLFF. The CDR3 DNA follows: TGCGCCAGCAGCCCCGGAAACGAGGGGGAAAAACTGTTTTTT.

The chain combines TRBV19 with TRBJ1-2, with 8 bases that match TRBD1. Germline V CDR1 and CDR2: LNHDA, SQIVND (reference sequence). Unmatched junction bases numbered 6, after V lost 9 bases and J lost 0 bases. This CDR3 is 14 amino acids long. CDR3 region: CASRRDRTNYGYTF. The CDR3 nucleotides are TGTGCCAGCAGACGGGACAGGACTAACTATGGCTACACCTTC.

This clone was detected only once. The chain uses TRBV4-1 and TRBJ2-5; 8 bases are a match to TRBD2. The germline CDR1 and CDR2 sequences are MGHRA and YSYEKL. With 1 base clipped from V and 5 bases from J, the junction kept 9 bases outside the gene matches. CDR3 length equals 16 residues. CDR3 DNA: TGCGCCAGCAGCCAAGTTCCGGGACTAGTCCGTGAGACCCAGTACTTC. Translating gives CASSQVPGLVRETQYF.

CDR3 DNA: TGTGCCAGCAGCTTAGGGAGGCCTCTACAGACCCGGGCGCAGTATTTT. Its protein is CASSLGRPLQTRAQYF. This sequence joins TRBV7-9 and TRBJ2-3; possible D gene TRBD2, 5 bases. Germline V gives CDR1 SEHNR, CDR2 FQNEAQ (reference sequence). The CDR3 consists of 16 residues. Trimming removed 1 base from V and 10 bases from J, with 21 bases in between.

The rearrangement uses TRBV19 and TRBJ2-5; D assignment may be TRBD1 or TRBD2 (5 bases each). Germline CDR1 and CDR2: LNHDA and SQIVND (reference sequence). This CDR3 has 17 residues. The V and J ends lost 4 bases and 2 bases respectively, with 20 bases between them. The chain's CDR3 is CASSTITGTAIQETQYF. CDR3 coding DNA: TGTGCCAGTAGTACCATTACCGGGACGGCGATACAAGAGACCCAGTACTTC.